The 26 T cell receptor beta chains in this list originate from one sample, sequenced in a study of blood T cells in healthy people across ages. Together with a sample-barcoded 5' primer, a J-beta primer mix was included in a second PCR lasting about 7 to 11 cycles. MiXCR was run by TCRdb on the 5' RACE reads, yielding one entry per CDR3 protein. The sample lists more than 1,400,000 distinct CDR3 sequences; around 42% were seen once. Sequenced input: blood. Every receptor here comes from a woman younger than 35 in good health.

This clonotype appeared a few times. The chain couples TRBV10-1 to TRBJ2-5; D remains ambiguous. The DNA end lines up better with TRBJ2-7; the J call may be wrong. Germline CDR1 WNHNN, CDR2 SYGVQD (reference sequence). The CDR3 has 12 amino acids. The CDR3 here is CASSDGPGEQYF. The CDR3, as DNA: TGCGCCAGCAGCGACGGTCCGGGCGAGCAGTACTTC.

A few counts support this clonotype. The chain employs TRBV24-1 and TRBJ1-2; the match to TRBD1 covers 9 bases. Germline V gene lookup returns CDR1 KGHDR and CDR2 SFDVKD. Trimming cost V 0 bases and J 4 bases; bases outside gene matches: 5. The CDR3 is made up of 16 amino acids. CDR3: CATSDLIPGQGYGYTF. The CDR3 DNA sequence: TGTGCCACCAGTGATTTGATCCCGGGACAGGGCTATGGCTACACCTTC.

This clonotype has a handful of counts. This chain uses TRBV6-2 or TRBV6-3 with TRBJ2-4, with TRBD1 matching over 7 bases. The DNA matches TRBJ2-7 better at its end, which makes the J call doubtful. The CDR3 consists of 16 residues. Germline CDR1 reads MNHEY; CDR2 reads SVGEGT. Written as DNA, the CDR3 is TGTGCCAGCAGTTCCGAAAGACAGGGCCCGCTTCTCGAGCAGTACTTC. Amino acids: CASSSERQGPLLEQYF.

J is TRBJ2-4 and V is TRBV6-1; TRBD1 is a possible D gene (5 bases). CDR1 and CDR2 from the germline V gene are MNHNS and SASEGT. The CDR3 is 17 residues long. The V gene lost 2 bases and the J gene lost 0 bases, with 14 bases spanning the gap. This chain's CDR3 is CASSERKGVLAKNIQYF. The CDR3 DNA follows: TGTGCCAGCAGTGAAAGAAAAGGGGTACTAGCCAAAAACATTCAGTACTTC.

This clonotype was counted only a few times. The genes are TRBV20-1 and TRBJ2-3; TRBD2 might be the D (6 bases). The V gene lost 6 bases and the J gene lost 0 bases, with 25 bases spanning the gap. Germline CDR1 reads DFQATT; CDR2 reads SNEGSKA (reference sequence). The CDR3 loop spans 18 amino acids. The CDR3 protein is CSARDRDHWFLSTDTQYF. The CDR3 DNA reads TGCAGTGCGCGGGATAGGGACCACTGGTTCCTTAGCACAGATACGCAGTATTTT.

This clonotype has only a few counts. This chain's CDR3 is CARGGPREQYF. The CDR3 nucleotides read TGTGCCCGAGGGGGACCCCGTGAGCAGTACTTC. This chain connects TRBV2 to TRBJ2-7; D may be TRBD1 (6 bases). The V gene's germline CDR1 is SNHLY and CDR2 FYNNEI. V was pared by 11 bases and J by 7 bases, with 15 bases between. This CDR3 contains 11 residues.

This chain connects TRBV13 to TRBJ2-4; no reliable D call. The J call may not be correct, given that the DNA end is closer to TRBJ2-7. The CDR3 runs 16 residues. Per germline, CDR1 PRHDT and CDR2 FYEKMQ (reference sequence). The CDR3 sequence is CASSPPVVALAGEQYF. DNA of the CDR3: TGTGCCAGCAGCCCCCCGGTGGTAGCCCTCGCCGGCGAGCAGTACTTC.

This clonotype was seen once. The genes are TRBV6-5 and TRBJ2-3; D gene uncertain. Per germline, CDR1 MNHEY and CDR2 SVGAGI. The V gene lost 7 bases and the J gene lost 6 bases, with 14 bases spanning the gap. The CDR3 consists of 13 residues. CDR3 sequence: CASIPGAWDTQYF. DNA for the CDR3: TGTGCCAGCATCCCCGGTGCATGGGATACGCAGTATTTT.

The chain combines TRBV20-1 with TRBJ2-1; no reliable D call. The CDR3 is 14 residues long. Germline V lookup: CDR1 DFQATT, CDR2 SNEGSKA (reference sequence). V lost 3 bases to trimming and J lost 0 bases, with 9 bases between them. CDR3 sequence reads: CSARTESSYNEQFF. The CDR3 region has the DNA TGCAGTGCTAGGACTGAGAGCTCCTACAATGAGCAGTTCTTC.

This clonotype appeared a few times. The chain joins TRBV7-3 to TRBJ2-4; D gene ambiguous. From germline, CDR1 is SGHTA and CDR2 FQGTGA. Between the trimmed V and J ends, which lost 4 bases and 6 bases, there was a span of 10 bases. The CDR3 length is 13 residues. In DNA form, the CDR3 reads TGTGCCAGCAGCTACGACTCAGGAAACATTCAGTACTTC. Protein: CASSYDSGNIQYF.

The chain has TRBV3-1 and TRBJ2-7; weak D call: TRBD2 (6 bases). Trimming left V 2 bases short and J 2 bases short, with 10 bases between. This CDR3 contains 14 residues. Germline loops: CDR1 LGHDT, CDR2 YNNKEL (reference sequence). The DNA of the CDR3 is TGTGCCAGCAGCCAATGGGAGGTGACCTACGAGCAGTACTTC. This sequence encodes CASSQWEVTYEQYF.

The chain carries TRBV6-5 and TRBJ2-7, with 8 nucleotides matching TRBD2. CDR1 is MNHEY, CDR2 SVGAGI, per germline. The CDR3 is 17 amino acids. The junction had 9 bases not matched to a gene; V was cut back by 0 bases and J by 2 bases. For the CDR3, the DNA is TGTGCCAGCAGTTACTCTCTGGGGGGAGCGGGAGCCTACGAGCAGTACTTC. It codes for CASSYSLGGAGAYEQYF.

This clonotype showed up just a few times. The chain recombines TRBV27 with TRBJ2-5, with D perhaps assigned TRBD1 or TRBD2 (5 bases each). The CDR3 is 15 amino acids. CDR1 and CDR2 (germline): MNHEY, SMNVEV (reference sequence). Deletions cut 8 bases from V and 7 bases from J, with 23 bases between. This CDR3 is CASYTRRDPMGTQYF. The CDR3 DNA reads as TGTGCCAGCTATACTCGCCGGGACCCGATGGGGACCCAGTACTTC.

V and J are TRBV28 and TRBJ1-4, with TRBD1 identical over 7 bases. Trimming removed 2 bases from V and 5 bases from J; junction bases left unmatched: 11. The CDR3 is made up of 17 amino acids. Germline assignment: CDR1 MDHEN and CDR2 SYDVKM. CDR3 protein: CASSLVSPTGKNEKLFF. Here the CDR3 DNA reads TGTGCCAGCAGTTTAGTCTCTCCGACAGGGAAGAATGAAAAACTGTTTTTT. Combining the CDR3 with reference TRBV28 and TRBJ1-4 gives the whole variable domain DVKVTQSSRYLVKRTGEKVFLECVQDMDHENMFWYRQDPGLGLRLIYFSYDVKMKEKGDIPEGYSVSREKKERFSLILESASTNQTSMYLCASSLVSPTGKNEKLFFGSGTQLSVL.

This chain uses TRBV20-1 with TRBJ2-1; D is perhaps TRBD2 (6 bases). Germline V gene data show CDR1 as DFQATT and CDR2 as SNEGSKA (reference sequence). The V and J ends lost 4 bases and 0 bases respectively, with 16 bases between them. The CDR3 sequence is 16 residues long. CDR3 nucleotide sequence: TGCAGTGCTAAACTTCCGGGACTCACCTCCTACAATGAGCAGTTCTTC. Translation gives CSAKLPGLTSYNEQFF.

The chain couples TRBV5-1 to TRBJ2-5, with TRBD2 matching over 7 bases. Looked up from germline, CDR1 is SGHRS and CDR2 is YFSETQ. The CDR3 runs to 16 residues. The ends lost 7 bases at V and 4 bases at J; junction bases unmatched: 16. This chain's CDR3 is CASGLTGLVLRETQYF. The CDR3 nucleotides read TGCGCCAGCGGACTAACAGGACTAGTTCTGAGAGAGACCCAGTACTTC.

This clonotype has at least ten counts. This chain connects TRBV5-1 to TRBJ2-1; 11 bases align to TRBD2. V gave up 0 bases and J gave up 10 bases; unmatched junction bases: 6. The CDR3 covers 15 residues. The germline gives CDR1 SGHRS, CDR2 YFSETQ. Written as DNA, the CDR3 is TGCGCCAGCAGCTTGGATAATACTAGCGGGGGAGAGCAGTTCTTC. Its translation is CASSLDNTSGGEQFF.

The chain carries TRBV15 and TRBJ1-5; D remains unclear. The germline gives CDR1 LNHNV, CDR2 YYDKDF (reference sequence). V lost 5 bases and J lost 4, with 9 bases in between. The CDR3 totals 13 residues. For the CDR3, the DNA is TGTGCCACCAGCCGTACCGTAAATCAGCCCCAGCATTTT. It is translated as CATSRTVNQPQHF.

J is TRBJ2-1 and V is TRBV20-1; 10 bases agree with TRBD2. The V and J ends lost 3 bases and 8 bases, in that order; junction bases with no gene match: 7. The CDR3 loop spans 14 amino acids. Germline V gene lookup returns CDR1 DFQATT and CDR2 SNEGSKA (reference sequence). DNA for the CDR3: TGCAGTGCTAGTCCGGGACTAGCGAGCTATGAGCAGTTCTTC. Translation gives CSASPGLASYEQFF.

The chain links TRBV7-9 to TRBJ2-1, with D possibly matching TRBD2 (5 bases). V dropped 1 base and J dropped 13 bases, with 14 bases sitting between them. The CDR3 runs 13 residues. CDR1 and CDR2 from the germline V gene are SEHNR and FQNEAQ (reference sequence). Here the CDR3 reads CASSLVKASPQFF. The CDR3 coding sequence is TGTGCCAGCAGCTTAGTCAAGGCTAGCCCTCAGTTCTTC.

This clonotype was found many times. In nucleotides, the CDR3 is TGCGCCAGCAGCTTGGCGGAGAGCTCCTACAATGAGCAGTTCTTC. Translating it yields CASSLAESSYNEQFF. The chain combines TRBV5-1 with TRBJ2-1; no clear D gene. The V end lost 0 bases, the J end lost 0 bases, and 7 bases lay between the germline ends. The CDR3 runs 15 residues. The germline gives CDR1 SGHRS, CDR2 YFSETQ.

This clonotype has just a few counts. V and J are TRBV12-3 or TRBV12-4 and TRBJ2-1; the match to TRBD2 covers 13 bases. V lost 0 bases and J lost 4; bases outside the gene matches: 9. CDR3 size: 19 residues. CDR3 in amino acids: CASSLAPGTSGNPYNEQFF. The CDR3 nucleotides read TGTGCCAGCAGTTTAGCGCCTGGGACTAGCGGGAACCCTTACAATGAGCAGTTCTTC.

Only a few counts were recorded for this clonotype. This sequence joins TRBV20-1 and TRBJ2-3; 7 nucleotides agree with TRBD2. The CDR3 covers 13 residues. Germline V gene data show CDR1 as DFQATT and CDR2 as SNEGSKA (reference sequence). The junction had 5 bases not matched to a gene; V was cut back by 2 bases and J by 6 bases. CDR3 DNA: TGCAGTGCTAGACCACACGGGGGGGATACGCAGTATTTT. It encodes CSARPHGGDTQYF.

A few counts support this clonotype. The V call is TRBV6-6, the J call TRBJ1-2; D is unresolved. V lost 4 bases and J lost 2, with 11 bases in between. The V gene's germline CDR1 is MNHNY and CDR2 SVGAGI (reference sequence). The CDR3 sequence is 14 residues long. This CDR3 reads CASSSYTLNYGYTF. CDR3 DNA: TGTGCCAGCAGTTCCTATACACTCAACTATGGCTACACCTTC.

The rearrangement joins TRBV7-9 to TRBJ2-7; tentative D call: TRBD2 (6 bases). Between the trimmed V and J ends, which lost 1 base and 2 bases, there was a span of 12 bases. CDR3 length: 15 amino acids. Germline assignment: CDR1 SEHNR and CDR2 FQNEAQ (reference sequence). The CDR3 bases are TGTGCCAGCAGCTTAGGAACTAGCAGCCCCTACGAGCAGTACTTC. The encoded protein is CASSLGTSSPYEQYF.

The chain joins TRBV30 to TRBJ2-7, with D perhaps matching TRBD2 (5 bases). Trimming pared 1 base from V and 1 base from J, leaving 14 bases between. Germline CDR1 is GTSNPN and CDR2 is SVGIG (reference sequence). The CDR3 is 15 residues long. The CDR3 coding sequence is TGTGCCTGGAGTGGAGGGATCAGATTTTCCTACGAGCAGTACTTC. It yields the protein CAWSGGIRFSYEQYF.